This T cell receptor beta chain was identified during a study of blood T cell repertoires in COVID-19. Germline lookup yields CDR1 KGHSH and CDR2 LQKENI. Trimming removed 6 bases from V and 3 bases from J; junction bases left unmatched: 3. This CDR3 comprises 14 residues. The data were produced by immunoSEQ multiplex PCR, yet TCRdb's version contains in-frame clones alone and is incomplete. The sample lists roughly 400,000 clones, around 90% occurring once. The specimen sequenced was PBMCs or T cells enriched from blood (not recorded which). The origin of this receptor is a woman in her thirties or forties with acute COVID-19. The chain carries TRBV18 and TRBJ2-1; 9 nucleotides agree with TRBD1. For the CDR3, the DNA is TGTGCCAGCTCCCGGACAGGGGTCTACAATGAGCAGTTCTTC. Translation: CASSRTGVYNEQFF. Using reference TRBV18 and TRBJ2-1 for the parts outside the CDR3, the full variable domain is NAGVMQNPRHLVRRRGQEARLRCSPMKGHSHVYWYRQLPEEGLKFMVYLQKENIIDESGMPKERFSAEFPKEGPSILRIQQVVRGDSAAYFCASSRTGVYNEQFFGPGTRLTVL.